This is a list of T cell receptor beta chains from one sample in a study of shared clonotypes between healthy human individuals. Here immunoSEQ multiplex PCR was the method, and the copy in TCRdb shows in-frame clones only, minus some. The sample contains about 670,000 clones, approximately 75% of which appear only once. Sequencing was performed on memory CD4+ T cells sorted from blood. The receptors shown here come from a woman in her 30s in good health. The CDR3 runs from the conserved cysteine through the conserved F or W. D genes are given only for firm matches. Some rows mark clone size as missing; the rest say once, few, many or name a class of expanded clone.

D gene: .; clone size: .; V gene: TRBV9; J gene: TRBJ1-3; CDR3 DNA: TGTGCCAGCAGCGCACAGGAAGTCTCTGGAAACACCATATATTTT; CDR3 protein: CASSAQEVSGNTIYF
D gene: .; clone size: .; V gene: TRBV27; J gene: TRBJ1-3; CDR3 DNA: TGTGCCAGCAGTTTGGCCAGGGGAGGAAACACCATATATTTT; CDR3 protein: CASSLARGGNTIYF
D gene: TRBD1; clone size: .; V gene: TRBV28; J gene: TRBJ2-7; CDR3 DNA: TGTGCCAGCACCTCACAGGGGGCCTACGAGCAGTACTTC; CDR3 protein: CASTSQGAYEQYF
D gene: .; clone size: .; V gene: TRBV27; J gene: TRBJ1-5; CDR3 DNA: TGTGCCAGCAGTTTATCAAGCAGAAATCAGCCCCAGCATTTT; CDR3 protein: CASSLSSRNQPQHF
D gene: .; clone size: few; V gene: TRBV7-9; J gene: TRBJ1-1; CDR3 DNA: TGTGCCAGCAGCCTTCCCGGAAACGGGCGCTCTGAAGCTTTCTTT; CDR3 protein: CASSLPGNGRSEAFF
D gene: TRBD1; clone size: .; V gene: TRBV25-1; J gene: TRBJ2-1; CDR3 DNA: TGTGCCAGCAGTGGGCTCGGGACAGGGCCCAATGAGCAGTTCTTC; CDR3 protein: CASSGLGTGPNEQFF
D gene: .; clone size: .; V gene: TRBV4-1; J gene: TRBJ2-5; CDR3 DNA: TGCGCCAGCAGCCAAGTTATGGAGACCCAGTACTTC; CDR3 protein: CASSQVMETQYF
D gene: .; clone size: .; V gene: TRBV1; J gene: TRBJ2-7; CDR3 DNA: TGCACCAGCAGCCAACATCATCGGACAGTCAAAACCTACGAGCAGTACTTC; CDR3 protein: CTSSQHHRTVKTYEQYF
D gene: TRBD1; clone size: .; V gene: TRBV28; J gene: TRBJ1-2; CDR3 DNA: TGTGCCAGCAGTTTTGTGGTAGGACAGGGCGACTATGGCTACACCTTC; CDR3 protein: CASSFVVGQGDYGYTF
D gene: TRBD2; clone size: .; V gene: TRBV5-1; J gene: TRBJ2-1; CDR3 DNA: TGCGCCAGCAGTTCAGTAGCGGGGAGCTCCTACAATGAGCAGTTCTTC; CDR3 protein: CASSSVAGSSYNEQFF
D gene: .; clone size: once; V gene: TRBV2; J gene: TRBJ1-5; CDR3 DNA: TGTGCCAGCAGTGGTGACGAGCGTCAGCCCCAGCATTTT; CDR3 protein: CASSGDERQPQHF
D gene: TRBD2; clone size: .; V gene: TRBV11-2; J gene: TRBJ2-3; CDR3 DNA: TGTGCCAGCAGCCCCGCGGGGTGGGCTAGCGGATTCACAGATACGCAGTATTTT; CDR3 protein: CASSPAGWASGFTDTQYF
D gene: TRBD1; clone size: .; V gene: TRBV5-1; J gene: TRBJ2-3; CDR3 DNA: TGCGCCAGCAGCCCGGGACAGGGGACACCAGATACGCAGTATTTT; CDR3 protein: CASSPGQGTPDTQYF
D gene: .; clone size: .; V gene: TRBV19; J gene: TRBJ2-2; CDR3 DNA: TGTGCCAGTAGTACCGCCTTGAACACCGGGGAGCTGTTTTTT; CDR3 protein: CASSTALNTGELFF
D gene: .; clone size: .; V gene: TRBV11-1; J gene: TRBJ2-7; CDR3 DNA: TGTGCCAGCAGCTTAAGATTAGGGCCTGGGAACGAGCAGTACTTC; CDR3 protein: CASSLRLGPGNEQYF
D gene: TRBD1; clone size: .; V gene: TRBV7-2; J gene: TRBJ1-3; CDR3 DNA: TGTGCCAGCAGCTCCCAACTGACAGGGTTGTCTGGAAACACCATATATTTT; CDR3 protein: CASSSQLTGLSGNTIYF
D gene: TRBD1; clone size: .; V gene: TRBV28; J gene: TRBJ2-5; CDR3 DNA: TGTGCCAGCAGAGGTGGGACAGGCCAAGTCGAGACCCAGTACTTC; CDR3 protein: CASRGGTGQVETQYF
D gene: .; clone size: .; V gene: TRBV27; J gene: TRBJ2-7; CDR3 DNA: TGTGCCAGCAGTCGCACTTTCGCGGGTGAGCAGTACTTC; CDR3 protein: CASSRTFAGEQYF
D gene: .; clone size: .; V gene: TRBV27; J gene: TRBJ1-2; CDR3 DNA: TGTGCCAGCAGTTCCCTGACGGACAACTATGGCTACACCTTC; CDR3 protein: CASSSLTDNYGYTF
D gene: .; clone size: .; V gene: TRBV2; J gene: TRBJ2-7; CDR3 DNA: TGTGCCAGCAGTAAAAGCCTACAGGGCTACGAGCAGTACTTC; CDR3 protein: CASSKSLQGYEQYF
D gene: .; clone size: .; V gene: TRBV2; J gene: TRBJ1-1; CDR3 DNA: TGTGCCAGCAGCCGGGACTGGAACACTGAAGCTTTCTTT; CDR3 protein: CASSRDWNTEAFF
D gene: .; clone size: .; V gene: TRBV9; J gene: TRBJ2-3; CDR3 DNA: TGTGCCAGCAGCCCGCGACTAGTAAGAGGTACGCAGTATTTT; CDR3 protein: CASSPRLVRGTQYF
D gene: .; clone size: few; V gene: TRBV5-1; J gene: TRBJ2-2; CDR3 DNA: TGCGCCAGCACCGACTCGTCGGGCGGGGAGCTGTTTTTT; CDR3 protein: CASTDSSGGELFF
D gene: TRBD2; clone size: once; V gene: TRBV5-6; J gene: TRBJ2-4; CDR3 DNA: TGTGCCAGCAGCAGGACTAGCGTAAAAAACATTCAGTACTTC; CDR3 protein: CASSRTSVKNIQYF
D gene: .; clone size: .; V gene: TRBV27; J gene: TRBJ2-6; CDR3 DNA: TGTGCCAGCAGTCCCACAGGTTCTGGGGCCAACGTCCTGACTTTC; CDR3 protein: CASSPTGSGANVLTF
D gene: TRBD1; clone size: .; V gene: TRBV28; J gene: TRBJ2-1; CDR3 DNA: TGTGCCAGCAGTTCGGGACAGGGGTACAATGAGCAGTTCTTC; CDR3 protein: CASSSGQGYNEQFF
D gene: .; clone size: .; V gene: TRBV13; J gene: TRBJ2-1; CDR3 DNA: TGTGCCAGCAGCTTAGTAGGCTCCTACCTTCTTGTTGAGCAGTTCTTC; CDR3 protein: CASSLVGSYLLVEQFF
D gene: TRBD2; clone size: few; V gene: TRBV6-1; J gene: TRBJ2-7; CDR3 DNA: TGTGCCAGCAGCACGACTAGCGGCTTCTCCTACGAGCAGTACTTC; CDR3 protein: CASSTTSGFSYEQYF
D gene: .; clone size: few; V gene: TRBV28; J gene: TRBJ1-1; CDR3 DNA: TGTGCCACGGACACAAACACTGAAGCTTTCTTT; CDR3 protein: CATDTNTEAFF
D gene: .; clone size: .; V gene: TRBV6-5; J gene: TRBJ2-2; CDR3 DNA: TGTGCCAGCAGCCACGGTTCATCCGGGGAGCTGTTTTTT; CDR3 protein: CASSHGSSGELFF
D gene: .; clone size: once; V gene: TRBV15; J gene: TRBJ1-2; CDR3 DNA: TGTGCCACCAGCAGAGACAGGGCCCTCCTTTTCTATGGCTACACCTTC; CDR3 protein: CATSRDRALLFYGYTF
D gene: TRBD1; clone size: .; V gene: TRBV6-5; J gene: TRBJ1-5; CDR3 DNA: TGTGCCAGCAGTTCCTCGACTGGACAGGGGTGGCAGCCCCAGCATTTT; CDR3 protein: CASSSSTGQGWQPQHF
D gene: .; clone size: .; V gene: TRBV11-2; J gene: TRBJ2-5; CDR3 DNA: TGTGCCAGCAGCTTTTACCGGGGGCAGCAAGAGACCCAGTACTTC; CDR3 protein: CASSFYRGQQETQYF
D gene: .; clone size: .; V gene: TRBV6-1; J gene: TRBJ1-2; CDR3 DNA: TGTGCCAGCAGTGAACGTGACTTCTATGGCTACACCTTC; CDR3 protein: CASSERDFYGYTF
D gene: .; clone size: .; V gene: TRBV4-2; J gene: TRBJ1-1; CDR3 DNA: TGTGCCAGCAGCCAAGATTTATCAGGGACGTCCGTCACTGAAGCTTTCTTT; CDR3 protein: CASSQDLSGTSVTEAFF
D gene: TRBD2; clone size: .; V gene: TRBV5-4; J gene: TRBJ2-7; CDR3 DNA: TGTGCCAGCAGCTTGGACCCCGGGACTAGCTACGAGCAGTACTTC; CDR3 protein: CASSLDPGTSYEQYF
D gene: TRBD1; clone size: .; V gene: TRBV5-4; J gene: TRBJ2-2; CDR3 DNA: TGTGCCAGCAGACCACAGGGGGCGGAGGACACCGGGGAGCTGTTTTTT; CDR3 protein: CASRPQGAEDTGELFF
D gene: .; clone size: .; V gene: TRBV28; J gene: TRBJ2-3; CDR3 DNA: TGTGCCAGCAGTCCCCTTTCGGGGTATACGCAGTATTTT; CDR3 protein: CASSPLSGYTQYF